This record looks at one T cell receptor (beta chain) sequence and its context. The data were taken from a study of control samples from healthy donors and cancer patients. The CDR3 is made up of 15 amino acids. The germline V gene has CDR1 LNHDA and CDR2 SQIVND (reference sequence). The V and J ends lost 5 bases and 7 bases, in that order; junction bases with no gene match: 11. Clones were read by immunoSEQ multiplex PCR, and TCRdb kept only the in-frame ones, dropping some. This sample has approximately 94,000 clones, with around 84% found just once. Sequencing was done on a sample of PBMCs. The gene calls are TRBV19 and TRBJ1-5, with 7 bases that match TRBD1. This receptor was identified in a man between 65 and 80 years old with lung cancer. The CDR3 nucleotides read TGTGCCAGTAGTGTAGTGACAGGGAACCGGCAGCCCCAGCATTTT. Amino acid sequence: CASSVVTGNRQPQHF.